This is a list of T cell receptor beta chains from one sample in a study of graft-versus-host responses after intestinal transplantation. TCRdb's table, derived via immunoSEQ multiplex PCR, lists solely in-frame clones and lacks some. The sample carries 40,000 to 55,000 clones, over 75% recorded once. This specimen was PBMCs, taken 524 days after transplant. These receptors were obtained from a human patient who received an intestinal transplant, so some T cells may come from the graft donor. Both conserved end residues are part of each CDR3. The D gene is left open where the match is weak. Clone size is stated in some rows and not others, as once, few, many or a class when expanded.

TRBJ1-2,TRBV28,-,-,TGTGCCAGCAGTTTATGGAGAGACAGGTCTATCTATGGCTACACCTTC,CASSLWRDRSIYGYTF
TRBJ1-5,TRBV19,-,few,TGTGCCAGTAGTAATACCCCGACATGGGAATATAGCAATCAGCCCCAGCATTTT,CASSNTPTWEYSNQPQHF
TRBJ2-3,TRBV11-2,TRBD2,-,TGTGCCAGCAGCTCGACTAGCGACCCCTTCACAGATACGCAGTATTTT,CASSSTSDPFTDTQYF
TRBJ1-2,TRBV29-1,-,once,TGCAGCGTTGTAAGGGGTGACTATGGCTACACCTTC,CSVVRGDYGYTF
TRBJ1-6,TRBV28,-,-,TGTGCCAGCAGACTCACTGGTAATAATTCACCCCTCCACTTT,CASRLTGNNSPLHF
TRBJ1-2,TRBV4-3,-,-,TGCGCCAGCAGCCAAGACGGGGCCCGAGGTGGCTACACCTTC,CASSQDGARGGYTF
TRBJ2-5,TRBV2,-,once,TGTGCCAGCAGTGTGGCTAGTGGGGAGACCCAGTACTTC,CASSVASGETQYF
TRBJ2-3,TRBV13,-,-,TGTGCCAGCAGCCCTCTAACAGGGCTTAGCGGAGATACGCAGTATTTT,CASSPLTGLSGDTQYF
TRBJ1-5,TRBV27,-,-,TGTGCCAGCAGTCCCACGAGGTCAGCTCAGCCCCAGCATTTT,CASSPTRSAQPQHF
TRBJ2-2,TRBV4-3,-,-,TGCGCCAGCAGCCAAGTCGGAACTATTAACACCGGGGAGCTGTTTTTT,CASSQVGTINTGELFF
TRBJ2-7,TRBV6-6,TRBD2,-,TGTGCCAGCAGTTCCGGGACTATTCACGAGCAGTACTTC,CASSSGTIHEQYF
TRBJ2-3,TRBV27,TRBD1,-,TGTGCCAGCATCAAAGATCGGACAGGGGGCACAGATACGCAGTATTTT,CASIKDRTGGTDTQYF
TRBJ1-6,TRBV29-1,-,-,TGCAGCGTTGGTGAGGGTTCTAATTCACCCCTCCACTTT,CSVGEGSNSPLHF
TRBJ2-1,TRBV5-1,TRBD1,-,TGCGCCAGCAGCGCCGGACAGGGGCCCTACAATGAGCAGTTCTTC,CASSAGQGPYNEQFF
TRBJ2-1,TRBV21-1,-,once,TGTGCCAGCAGCAAAGGAGGTTCAGCCTCAACCTCCTACAATGAGCAGTTCTTC,CASSKGGSASTSYNEQFF
TRBJ2-7,TRBV6-6,-,-,TGTGCCAGCAGCCCTGGGTCAAACGAGCAGTACTTC,CASSPGSNEQYF
TRBJ1-5,TRBV6-1,-,-,TGTGCCAGCAGACCCACTAGGAATAGCAATCAGCCCCAGCATTTT,CASRPTRNSNQPQHF
TRBJ2-7,TRBV7-3,TRBD2,-,TGTGCCAGCAGCTTAAGCGGGGGGCGCTCCGAGCAGTACTTC,CASSLSGGRSEQYF
TRBJ2-1,TRBV11-2,-,-,TGTGCCAGCAGCCTCCCATTATACGGACTCAATGAGCAGTTCTTC,CASSLPLYGLNEQFF
TRBJ1-5,TRBV11-2,-,-,TGTGCCAGCAGCCGTACTCGACAGGGCAATCAGCCCCAGCATTTT,CASSRTRQGNQPQHF
TRBJ1-3,TRBV30,-,once,TGTGCCTGGAGCCCGGGACTCTTCTCTGGAAACACCATATATTTT,CAWSPGLFSGNTIYF
TRBJ1-2,TRBV6-5,-,-,TGTGCCAGCAGTTACTCGATTACAGGCTATGGCTACACCTTC,CASSYSITGYGYTF
TRBJ2-7,TRBV19,-,-,TGTGCCAGTAGCGCGGTGAGCTCCTACGAGCAGTACTTC,CASSAVSSYEQYF
TRBJ2-5,TRBV5-1,-,-,TGCGCCAGCAGACAACTAGGAGGGGAGACCCAGTACTTC,CASRQLGGETQYF
TRBJ2-7,TRBV27,-,few,TGTGCCAGCGGACCCTACGAGCAGTACTTC,CASGPYEQYF
TRBJ2-3,TRBV10-3,TRBD2,-,TGTGCCATCAGTGAGTGGTCCCAGCGGGAGGAAAGAGATACGCAGTATTTT,CAISEWSQREERDTQYF
TRBJ2-3,TRBV30,-,-,TGTGCCTGGAACCCGACAGTCCGGGATACGCAGTATTTT,CAWNPTVRDTQYF
TRBJ2-1,TRBV28,TRBD2,-,TGTGCCAGCAGTTCAGGGACTAGCGCCTACAATGAGCAGTTCTTC,CASSSGTSAYNEQFF
TRBJ2-3,TRBV27,TRBD2,-,TGTGCCAGCAGTGTAGCGGGAGGGCCCGCAGATACGCAGTATTTT,CASSVAGGPADTQYF
TRBJ2-1,TRBV4-3,-,-,TGCGCCAGCAGCCGTGTAAGCGGGCCCCCCTACAATGAGCAGTTCTTC,CASSRVSGPPYNEQFF
TRBJ2-3,TRBV11-2,-,-,TGTGCCAGCAGGCATTACGGGAGTGGCTCAGATACGCAGTATTTT,CASRHYGSGSDTQYF
TRBJ2-6,TRBV18,-,-,TGTGCCAGCTCAGAGGGACGGTCCTCTGGGGCCAACGTCCTGACTTTC,CASSEGRSSGANVLTF
TRBJ2-7,TRBV30,-,-,TGTGCCTGGAGGGCCACCGGGGGGCGCAGGAACGAGCAGTACTTC,CAWRATGGRRNEQYF
TRBJ2-5,TRBV5-1,-,-,TGCGCCAGCAGCGGGGGGAGTTTCAACCAAGAGACCCAGTACTTC,CASSGGSFNQETQYF
TRBJ2-2,TRBV5-5,-,-,TGTGCCAGCAGCTTGGCCCCCTCACGGAACACCGGGGAGCTGTTTTTT,CASSLAPSRNTGELFF
TRBJ1-1,TRBV29-1,TRBD1,-,TGCAGCCTCGACCCCCGGGACAGCCCAGTGAACACTGAAGCTTTCTTT,CSLDPRDSPVNTEAFF
TRBJ2-7,TRBV10-3,-,once,TGTGCCATCAGTGAGTCTGGGGGACCGGCGTACGAGCAGTACTTC,CAISESGGPAYEQYF
TRBJ1-4,TRBV28,TRBD1,-,TGTGCCAGCAGCGAGACAGGGGCTAATGAAAAACTGTTTTTT,CASSETGANEKLFF
TRBJ1-1,TRBV28,TRBD1,-,TGTGCCAGCAGTCCGCACCCCGGGACAGCGAACACTGAAGCTTTCTTT,CASSPHPGTANTEAFF
TRBJ2-2,TRBV28,TRBD2,-,TGTGCCAGCAGATCCCCGGGACTAGCGAACACCGGGGAGCTGTTTTTT,CASRSPGLANTGELFF
TRBJ1-2,TRBV30,-,-,TGTGCCTGGAGTGTCCGGGACTACTATGGCTACACCTTC,CAWSVRDYYGYTF
TRBJ1-5,TRBV9,-,-,TGTGCCAGCAGCGTAGGAGGGAATAGCAATCAGCCCCAGCATTTT,CASSVGGNSNQPQHF
TRBJ1-1,TRBV28,-,-,TGTGCCAGCAGTTTGCAGGGCCGCACTGAAGCTTTCTTT,CASSLQGRTEAFF
TRBJ2-1,TRBV5-1,TRBD1,-,TGCGCCAGCAGCTTTGGACAGGGTTATGAGCAGTTCTTC,CASSFGQGYEQFF
TRBJ1-2,TRBV27,-,-,TGTGCCAGCAGTTTCATGGGAATGGGTGGCTACACCTTC,CASSFMGMGGYTF
TRBJ2-7,TRBV7-2,-,-,TGTGCCAGCAGCTCCGGGCCCTCCTACGAGCAGTACTTC,CASSSGPSYEQYF
TRBJ2-7,TRBV6-1,-,-,TGTGCCAGCAGTCCGAGGCCCCGCTACGAGCAGTACTTC,CASSPRPRYEQYF
TRBJ1-4,TRBV4-3,-,-,TGCGCCAGCAGCCAAGACCACCCTACAGGGATTGAAAAACTGTTTTTT,CASSQDHPTGIEKLFF
TRBJ2-6,TRBV15,-,-,TGTGCCACCAGCAGACCCTCTGGGGCCAACGTCCTGACTTTC,CATSRPSGANVLTF
TRBJ2-3,TRBV27,-,-,TGTGCCAGCAGTTTCACAGGGAACACAGATACGCAGTATTTT,CASSFTGNTDTQYF
TRBJ1-2,TRBV6-1,-,-,TGTGCCAGCAGTGAAGATCGGACAGCTTATGGCTACACCTTC,CASSEDRTAYGYTF
TRBJ2-7,TRBV5-4,-,-,TGTGCCAGCAGCTTGGCCGAAATAGGGGTTTACGAGCAGTACTTC,CASSLAEIGVYEQYF
TRBJ1-4,TRBV30,-,once,TGTGCCTGGAGTACACCCCCGGCAGGCTTTAATGAAAAACTGTTTTTT,CAWSTPPAGFNEKLFF